These 22 T cell receptor beta chains were all obtained from the same sample, sequenced in a study of blood T cell repertoires in COVID-19. Sequencing was performed with immunoSEQ multiplex PCR; in TCRdb, only in-frame clones are kept and a portion is missing. This table holds over 85,000 clones, 80% to 90% found once. Material for sequencing was peripheral blood. These receptors were obtained from a woman aged 55-70 years with acute or convalescent COVID-19.

This sequence joins TRBV7-9 and TRBJ1-2; 8 bases align to TRBD1. V was pared by 5 bases and J by 8 bases, with 13 bases of the junction left unmatched. The CDR3 extends over 15 amino acids. Germline V gene sequence: CDR1 SEHNR, CDR2 FQNEAQ (reference sequence). In DNA form, the CDR3 reads TGTGCCAGCAGCCAATGGACAGGGTCCACCCTAGGCTACACCTTC. It translates to CASSQWTGSTLGYTF.

This sequence joins TRBV12-3 or TRBV12-4 and TRBJ1-3; possible D gene TRBD1, 6 bases. V shed 6 bases and J shed 7 bases, with 13 bases lying between them. This CDR3 contains 13 residues. The CDR3 nucleotides are TGTGCCAGCAGCTCGACAGGTGGGAACACCATATATTTT. Translation: CASSSTGGNTIYF.

The chain uses TRBV4-3 and TRBJ1-2; 10 bases map to TRBD1. The CDR3 is made up of 17 amino acids. Per the germline V gene, CDR1 is LGHNA and CDR2 is YSLEER. V trimming: 5 bases; J trimming: 6 bases; junction bases outside the gene matches: 15. The CDR3 sequence: CASSGRGQGPLGNGYTF. The CDR3 region has the DNA TGCGCCAGCAGCGGAAGGGGACAGGGGCCGCTCGGGAATGGCTACACCTTC.

V and J are TRBV7-6 and TRBJ1-4; D uncertain. The CDR3 contains 16 residues. Germline lookup yields CDR1 SGHVS and CDR2 FNYEAQ. V lost 6 bases and J 5 bases, leaving 19 bases between the germline ends. DNA for the CDR3: TGTGCCAGCAGTTCAACCTCGGGTGTTGGAAATGAAAAACTGTTTTTT. Translating gives CASSSTSGVGNEKLFF. The whole variable domain, remainder taken from reference TRBV7-6 and TRBJ1-4, is GAGVSQSPRYKVTKRGQDVALRCDPISGHVSLYWYRQALGQGPEFLTYFNYEAQQDKSGLPNDRFSAERPEGSISTLTIQRTEQRDSAMYRCASSSTSGVGNEKLFFGSGTQLSVL.

The gene calls are TRBV12-3 or TRBV12-4 and TRBJ2-7; D remains ambiguous. V gave up 3 bases and J gave up 2 bases, with 8 bases separating them. CDR3 size: 13 residues. CDR3 sequence: CASSFGLTYEQYF. CDR3 nucleotides: TGTGCCAGCAGTTTCGGTCTTACCTACGAGCAGTACTTC.

This sequence joins TRBV5-4 and TRBJ1-2, with 8 bases matching TRBD1. CDR1 and CDR2 from the germline V gene are SGHNT and YYREEE (reference sequence). This CDR3 contains 13 residues. With V trimmed by 5 bases and J by 8 bases, 8 bases remained unmatched. CDR3 sequence (DNA): TGTGCCAGCAGTCCAGGGGGCGCGGACGGCTACACCTTC. The encoded protein is CASSPGGADGYTF.

This chain uses TRBV24-1 with TRBJ2-4; 7 bases fit TRBD1. This CDR3 has 14 residues. Germline CDR1 KGHDR, CDR2 SFDVKD. The V segment lost 3 bases and the J segment 6 bases; nucleotides outside the gene matches: 4. CDR3 nucleotide sequence: TGTGCCACCAGTGATCCCCGACAGGGAAACATTCAGTACTTC. It translates to CATSDPRQGNIQYF.

This clone appeared a single time. The genes are TRBV9 and TRBJ2-2, with D possibly TRBD1 on 6 matching bases. From germline, CDR1 is SGDLS and CDR2 YYNGEE. The V and J ends lost 0 bases and 4 bases respectively, with 7 bases between them. The CDR3 runs 14 residues. The CDR3 protein is CASSVAGVTGELFF. CDR3 coding DNA: TGTGCCAGCAGCGTAGCAGGGGTCACCGGGGAGCTGTTTTTT.

The chain recombines TRBV6-2 or TRBV6-3 with TRBJ2-3; D ambiguous. The V end was cut by 4 bases, the J end by 3 bases, with 8 bases between. The CDR3 contains 13 residues. The germline CDR1 and CDR2 sequences are MNHEY and SVGEGT. CDR3 residues: CASSWAGTDTQYF. CDR3 bases: TGTGCCAGCAGTTGGGCTGGGACAGATACGCAGTATTTT.

The CDR3 nucleotides are TGTGCCAGCAGCTTAGACAGGGCAGTCGGTCAGCCCCAGCATTTT. It is translated as CASSLDRAVGQPQHF. V gene TRBV7-2 combines with J gene TRBJ1-5, with TRBD1 as a possible D gene (6 bases). Deletions cut 1 base from V and 6 bases from J, with 13 bases between. The CDR3 has 15 residues. Germline-derived CDR1 and CDR2 are SGHTA and FQGNSA.

The chain has TRBV27 and TRBJ1-2; 7 nucleotides line up with TRBD1. With 5 bases clipped from V and 5 bases from J, the junction kept 11 bases outside the gene matches. The germline CDR1 and CDR2 sequences are MNHEY and SMNVEV (reference sequence). CDR3 length equals 15 residues. CDR3 bases: TGTGCCAGCAGTCATACTCGACAGGGTGGTTATGGCTACACCTTC. Amino acid sequence: CASSHTRQGGYGYTF.

CDR3 in DNA: TGTGCCAGCAGCTCCGGACTGCAGAACACTGAAGCTTTCTTT. Translated: CASSSGLQNTEAFF. The chain combines TRBV7-6 with TRBJ1-1; no reliable D call. The length of the CDR3 is 14 residues. Germline CDR1 SGHVS, CDR2 FNYEAQ. Trimming cost V 4 bases and J 1 base, with 10 bases left between them.

This clone was detected only once. The V call is TRBV30, the J call TRBJ2-5; D possibly corresponds to TRBD2 (6 bases). Per germline, CDR1 GTSNPN and CDR2 SVGIG (reference sequence). The CDR3 spans 14 residues. The V and J ends lost 0 bases and 1 base respectively, with 9 bases between them. The CDR3 coding sequence is TGTGCCTGGAGTGTAGGGAGGCGCCAAGAGACCCAGTACTTC. Its translation: CAWSVGRRQETQYF.

V usage is TRBV4-1 and J usage is TRBJ1-1, with 7 bases identical to TRBD1. From germline, CDR1 is MGHRA and CDR2 YSYEKL. This CDR3 is built from 16 residues. Trimming removed 6 bases from V and 5 bases from J; junction bases left unmatched: 15. The CDR3 DNA sequence: TGCGCCAGCAGACAACAACCAACAGGGGAGGATACTGAAGCTTTCTTT. Its protein is CASRQQPTGEDTEAFF.

The CDR3 protein is CASSQNGETQYF. The CDR3 region has the DNA TGTGCCAGCAGCCAAAACGGGGAGACCCAGTACTTC. This chain joins TRBV3-1 (or the pseudogene TRBV3-2) and TRBJ2-5; D is ambiguous. Looked up from germline, CDR1 is LGHDT and CDR2 is YNNKEL (reference sequence). The CDR3 is made up of 12 amino acids. V was shortened by 2 bases and J by 5 bases, with 6 bases between the two germline ends.

The genes are TRBV10-3 and TRBJ2-5, with 9 bases fitting TRBD2. The CDR3 spans 14 residues. Trimming cost V 3 bases and J 5 bases; bases outside gene matches: 4. CDR1 is ENHRY and CDR2 is SYGVKD in the germline V gene. CDR3 amino acids: CAISDAGGSETQYF. The CDR3 DNA reads TGTGCCATCAGTGACGCGGGGGGGTCTGAGACCCAGTACTTC.

Turning to this clone: Other DNA variants within this sample encode the same CDR3. The chain employs TRBV9 and TRBJ1-1; no definite D call. This CDR3 is 14 amino acids long. Germline CDR1 reads SGDLS; CDR2 reads YYNGEE. V lost 2 bases and J 0 bases, leaving 8 bases between the germline ends. The CDR3 spells CASSVGQMNTEAFF. CDR3 coding DNA: TGTGCCAGCAGCGTTGGGCAAATGAACACTGAAGCTTTCTTT.

The J gene is TRBJ2-1, the V gene TRBV10-2; 7 nucleotides line up with TRBD2. The CDR3 contains 12 residues. Germline assignment: CDR1 WSHSY and CDR2 SAAADI. J gave up 6 bases and V 8 bases, and 4 bases lay outside the gene matches. CDR3: CASHSGGNEQFF. DNA for the CDR3: TGCGCCAGCCATTCGGGGGGCAATGAGCAGTTCTTC.

This sequence joins TRBV19 and TRBJ1-3; D possibly corresponds to TRBD1 (5 bases). The length of the CDR3 is 16 residues. Per the germline V gene, CDR1 is LNHDA and CDR2 is SQIVND (reference sequence). V was trimmed by 6 bases and J by 3 bases, leaving 18 bases between them. CDR3 amino acids: CASRLGAGEHGNTIYF. For the CDR3, the DNA is TGTGCCAGTAGATTGGGCGCGGGGGAGCATGGAAACACCATATATTTT.

The chain employs TRBV3-1 (or the pseudogene TRBV3-2) and TRBJ2-1; 8 positions agree with TRBD2. The germline gives CDR1 LGHDT, CDR2 YNNKEL (reference sequence). The trim removed 3 bases at V and 13 bases at J, leaving 5 bases unmatched. This CDR3 is built from 12 residues. The CDR3 protein is CASSQAGGHQFF. The CDR3 nucleotides read TGTGCCAGCAGCCAGGCGGGGGGTCACCAGTTCTTC.

The chain has TRBV6-5 and TRBJ2-1, with D maybe TRBD1 (6 bases). With 8 bases removed from V and 0 bases from J, the gap between germline ends came to 11 bases. Germline V lookup: CDR1 MNHEY, CDR2 SVGAGI. This CDR3 region has 14 residues. For the CDR3, the DNA is TGTGCCAGCTCGGACAGTGGCTCCTACAATGAGCAGTTCTTC. Translating it yields CASSDSGSYNEQFF.

This clone was seen a handful of times. The rearrangement links TRBV9 to TRBJ2-3; 14 bases match TRBD2. The V gene's germline CDR1 is SGDLS and CDR2 YYNGEE. The CDR3 is made up of 18 amino acids. After removal of 3 bases from V and 6 bases from J, the junction contained 12 bases not matched to a gene. CDR3 sequence reads: CASSGTSGGLHTRDTQYF. As DNA, the CDR3 is TGTGCCAGCAGCGGGACTAGCGGGGGGCTCCACACTAGGGATACGCAGTATTTT.